Listed below are T cell receptor beta chains from one sample, sequenced in a study of T-cell reconstitution after alpha-beta-depleted transplantation in children. TCRdb fed the PCR reads into MiXCR, producing one record per CDR3 protein. This sample yields 250,000 to 300,000 distinct CDR3 sequences, of which around 7.3% are seen a single time; 9.1% belongs to the top ten. The input for sequencing was peripheral blood, taken 360 days after TCRalphabeta/CD19-depleted stem cell transplant. These receptors came from a female patient aged 2 to 10 who had a stem cell transplant for Fanconi anemia, so the T cells may come from the graft donor. Both conserved end residues are trimmed from each CDR3. Some rows mark clone size as missing; the rest say once, few, many or name a class of expanded clone.

cdr3_aa: ASSSRQGNYGYT
j_call: TRBJ1-2
v_call: TRBV7-8
clone_size: .

cdr3_aa: ASSYYRTSGAYEQY
j_call: TRBJ2-7
v_call: TRBV28
clone_size: many

cdr3_aa: ASGLSTEKNIQY
j_call: TRBJ2-4
v_call: TRBV12-5
clone_size: few

cdr3_aa: ASSFSLQGYGYT
j_call: TRBJ1-2
v_call: TRBV28
clone_size: many

cdr3_aa: ASSLRGGNKVY
j_call: TRBJ1-3
v_call: TRBV7-2
clone_size: few

cdr3_aa: ASSGVVDEQY
j_call: TRBJ2-7
v_call: TRBV9
clone_size: many

cdr3_aa: SARSGAGGSETQY
j_call: TRBJ2-5
v_call: TRBV20-1
clone_size: many

cdr3_aa: ASTPLEANEQF
j_call: TRBJ2-1
v_call: TRBV12-3/TRBV12-4
clone_size: many

cdr3_aa: ARSPARVSNTGELF
j_call: TRBJ2-2
v_call: TRBV4-2
clone_size: .

cdr3_aa: ATSSGREGANEKLF
j_call: TRBJ1-4
v_call: TRBV15
clone_size: .

cdr3_aa: ASSLGQGRSNEQF
j_call: TRBJ2-1
v_call: TRBV7-2
clone_size: many

cdr3_aa: ASSEGPGANYGYT
j_call: TRBJ1-2
v_call: TRBV6-1
clone_size: .

cdr3_aa: ASSLAGVNEQF
j_call: TRBJ2-1
v_call: TRBV7-3
clone_size: many

cdr3_aa: ASRPRGGGSDTQY
j_call: TRBJ2-3
v_call: TRBV7-9
clone_size: .

cdr3_aa: ASSRMGVVDTQY
j_call: TRBJ2-3
v_call: TRBV6-1
clone_size: few

cdr3_aa: SARQGANTEAF
j_call: TRBJ1-1
v_call: TRBV29-1
clone_size: few

cdr3_aa: ASISHGLANPTSTDTQY
j_call: TRBJ2-3
v_call: TRBV28
clone_size: many

cdr3_aa: ASSFLAGNQPQH
j_call: TRBJ1-5
v_call: TRBV28
clone_size: .

cdr3_aa: ASSYPRQGDTGELF
j_call: TRBJ2-2
v_call: TRBV6-5
clone_size: many

cdr3_aa: ASSLPVSGANVLT
j_call: TRBJ2-6
v_call: TRBV5-5
clone_size: many

cdr3_aa: AISESTGEETQY
j_call: TRBJ2-5
v_call: TRBV10-3
clone_size: many

cdr3_aa: ASSEAGPSNSPLH
j_call: TRBJ1-6
v_call: TRBV2
clone_size: .

cdr3_aa: ASSWDSRGYGYT
j_call: TRBJ1-2
v_call: TRBV5-1
clone_size: many

cdr3_aa: ASSRGQGSNQPQH
j_call: TRBJ1-5
v_call: TRBV6-1
clone_size: many

cdr3_aa: ASSFGTLEKLF
j_call: TRBJ1-4
v_call: TRBV12-3/TRBV12-4
clone_size: many

cdr3_aa: ASSVATSASEQY
j_call: TRBJ2-7
v_call: TRBV2
clone_size: many

cdr3_aa: SAIATGWGLYGYT
j_call: TRBJ1-2
v_call: TRBV20-1
clone_size: many

cdr3_aa: ASSETGGRYEQY
j_call: TRBJ2-7
v_call: TRBV6-1
clone_size: .

cdr3_aa: ASQPPKGLNYGYT
j_call: TRBJ1-2
v_call: TRBV7-9
clone_size: .

cdr3_aa: SAREQGPNQPQH
j_call: TRBJ1-5
v_call: TRBV20-1
clone_size: few

cdr3_aa: ASSFSEGQQY
j_call: TRBJ2-7
v_call: TRBV5-1
clone_size: many

cdr3_aa: ASSYWGVGDTNYGYT
j_call: TRBJ1-2
v_call: TRBV6-5
clone_size: .

cdr3_aa: ASSELPLTANTGELF
j_call: TRBJ2-2
v_call: TRBV2
clone_size: .

cdr3_aa: ASSLQTYEQF
j_call: TRBJ2-1
v_call: TRBV7-2
clone_size: many

cdr3_aa: ASSFGQIPYEQY
j_call: TRBJ2-7
v_call: TRBV5-5
clone_size: .

cdr3_aa: AWTGNYGYT
j_call: TRBJ1-2
v_call: TRBV30
clone_size: .

cdr3_aa: ASSGQGRTEAF
j_call: TRBJ1-1
v_call: TRBV12-3/TRBV12-4
clone_size: many

cdr3_aa: SARPTSGGYNEQF
j_call: TRBJ2-1
v_call: TRBV20-1
clone_size: many

cdr3_aa: SARDAGQVYGYT
j_call: TRBJ1-2
v_call: TRBV20-1
clone_size: many

cdr3_aa: ASSPTSGGHNEQF
j_call: TRBJ2-1
v_call: TRBV10-2
clone_size: .

cdr3_aa: ASSYGQGAIF
j_call: TRBJ1-1
v_call: TRBV6-2/TRBV6-3
clone_size: many

cdr3_aa: ASSIDSNQPQH
j_call: TRBJ1-5
v_call: TRBV7-3
clone_size: many

cdr3_aa: ASSPLQGATNEKLF
j_call: TRBJ1-4
v_call: TRBV5-1
clone_size: .